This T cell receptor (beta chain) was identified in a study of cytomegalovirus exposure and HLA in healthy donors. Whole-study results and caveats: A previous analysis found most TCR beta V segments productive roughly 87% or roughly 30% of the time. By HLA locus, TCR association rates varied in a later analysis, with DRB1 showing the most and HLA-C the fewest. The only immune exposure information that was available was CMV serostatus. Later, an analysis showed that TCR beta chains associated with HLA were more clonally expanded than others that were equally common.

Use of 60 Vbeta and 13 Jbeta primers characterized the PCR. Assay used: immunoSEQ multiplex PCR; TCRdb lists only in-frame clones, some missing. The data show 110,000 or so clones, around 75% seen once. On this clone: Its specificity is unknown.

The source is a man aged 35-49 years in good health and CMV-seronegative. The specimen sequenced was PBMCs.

The CDR3 reads CASSSDRGQTETQYF. DNA of the CDR3: TGTGCCAGCAGCTCAGACAGGGGGCAGACAGAGACCCAGTACTTC. The chain couples TRBV7-2 to TRBJ2-5, with 10 bases matching TRBD1. V lost 4 bases, J lost 4 bases, and 6 bases stayed unmatched. CDR3 length equals 15 residues. Looked up from germline, CDR1 is SGHTA and CDR2 is FQGNSA.